One and the same sample provided the 26 T cell receptor beta chains below, sequenced in a study of blood T cells in healthy people across ages. PCR was performed a second time for about 7 to 12 cycles using a sample-barcoded 5' primer and a J-beta primer mix. One entry per CDR3 protein, called by TCRdb with MiXCR from the 5' RACE reads. The data hold 700,000 or so distinct CDR3 sequences, with about 43% observed a single time. Material for sequencing was blood. The receptors come from a man of 80 years or more in good health.

This chain connects TRBV20-1 to TRBJ1-2; a weak D match, TRBD1 (6 bases). Germline loops: CDR1 DFQATT, CDR2 SNEGSKA (reference sequence). V lost 6 bases, J lost 8 bases, and 22 bases lay in between. The CDR3 covers 14 residues. CDR3 residues: CSAPEGGRLSGYTF. CDR3 DNA: TGCAGTGCCCCTGAGGGGGGGCGCCTATCGGGCTACACCTTC.

This chain connects TRBV5-5 to TRBJ2-5; D call uncertain. The J call may be faulty, since TRBJ2-7 better matches the DNA end. The CDR3 runs to 16 residues. The germline V gene encodes CDR1 SGHKS and CDR2 YYEKEE (reference sequence). CDR3 residues: CASSPGPSRSTYEQYF. The CDR3 DNA is TGTGCCAGCAGCCCCGGGCCATCGCGGTCTACCTACGAGCAGTACTTC.

This clonotype was seen a handful of times. V and J are TRBV7-2 and TRBJ2-5; tentatively, D is TRBD1 or TRBD2 (5 bases each). Germline V gene lookup returns CDR1 SGHTA and CDR2 FQGNSA. The CDR3 contains 16 residues. V was pared by 1 base and J by 4 bases, with 16 bases between. The CDR3 nucleotides read TGTGCCAGCAGCTTAGAGGTCAGGGAGAGAGGAGAGACCCAGTACTTC. Its translation: CASSLEVRERGETQYF.

In its sample, this clonotype was seen a few times. The rearrangement links TRBV12-3 or TRBV12-4 to TRBJ2-7; 9 bases are a match to TRBD1. This CDR3 spans 14 amino acids. J lost 3 bases, V lost 5 bases, and 5 bases had no gene match. The CDR3 region is CASSLGTGNYEQYF. The DNA of the CDR3 is TGTGCCAGCAGTCTAGGGACAGGGAACTACGAGCAGTACTTC.

Turning to this clonotype: A read error may account for a junction end that differs from germline. The chain recombines TRBV15 with TRBJ2-2; 9 bases are shared with TRBD2. The germline V gene has CDR1 LNHNV and CDR2 YYDKDF (reference sequence). This CDR3 has 17 residues. CDR3 bases: TGTGCCACCAGCAGAGATTCCGGACTAGCGAACACCGGGGAGCTGGTTTTT. Translating it yields CATSRDSGLANTGELVF.

The chain carries TRBV27 and TRBJ2-7; possibly TRBD1 or TRBD2 for D (5 bases each). CDR1 is MNHEY and CDR2 is SMNVEV in the germline V gene (reference sequence). Trimming pared 5 bases from V and 5 bases from J, leaving 16 bases between. The length of the CDR3 is 14 residues. CDR3 protein: CASSVVIRGDEQYF. DNA for the CDR3: TGTGCCAGCAGTGTAGTCATTCGAGGGGACGAGCAGTACTTC.

This clonotype was observed at least ten times. The genes are TRBV29-1 and TRBJ2-5; a possible D gene is TRBD1 (5 bases). CDR1 and CDR2 from the germline V gene are SQVTM and ANQGSEA. Trimming stripped 3 bases from V and 5 bases from J, with 13 bases between. This CDR3 has 13 residues. The CDR3 loop is CSVDFFKGETQYF. In nucleotides, the CDR3 is TGCAGCGTTGACTTTTTTAAGGGGGAGACCCAGTACTTC.

Only a few counts were recorded for this clonotype. The V gene is TRBV20-1, the J gene TRBJ1-2; 9 nucleotides align to TRBD1. This CDR3 contains 12 residues. Germline V gene sequence: CDR1 DFQATT, CDR2 SNEGSKA (reference sequence). V trimming: 5 bases; J trimming: 6 bases; junction bases outside the gene matches: 4. CDR3 loop: CSARTGGNGYTF. CDR3 sequence (DNA): TGCAGTGCTCGTACAGGGGGCAATGGCTACACCTTC.

The gene calls are TRBV13 and TRBJ2-3; D gene unclear. The CDR3 loop spans 15 amino acids. V shed 4 bases and J shed 0 bases, with 11 bases lying between them. Germline V gene lookup returns CDR1 PRHDT and CDR2 FYEKMQ (reference sequence). The CDR3 DNA sequence: TGTGCCAGCAGCTCAGGACGGCAAAGCACAGATACGCAGTATTTT. Translation gives CASSSGRQSTDTQYF.

The genes are TRBV10-2 and TRBJ2-3, with 10 bases identical to TRBD2. Losses at the gene ends were 6 bases for V and 5 bases for J; bases not matched to a gene: 8. The CDR3 has 15 residues. CDR1 and CDR2 from the germline V gene are WSHSY and SAAADI. The CDR3 DNA reads TGCGCCAGCAGGCCGCAGCGGGAGGGGGGAGATACGCAGTATTTT. It encodes CASRPQREGGDTQYF.

The CDR3 nucleotides read TGTGCCAGCAGCCCTACAGCCGGCTACACCTTC. It is translated as CASSPTAGYTF. This chain uses TRBV7-9 with TRBJ1-2; D call uncertain. The V end was cut by 5 bases, the J end by 8 bases, with 9 bases between. Germline CDR1 SEHNR, CDR2 FQNEAQ (reference sequence). This CDR3 comprises 11 residues.

This clonotype is a singleton in its sample. The chain combines TRBV2 with TRBJ2-5, with 8 bases aligning to TRBD1. Trimming took 5 bases from V and 2 from J; bases not matched to a gene: 7. The CDR3 sequence is 15 residues long. From germline, CDR1 is SNHLY and CDR2 FYNNEI. CDR3 DNA: TGTGCCAGCAGTACCGGACAGGGTGGGCAAGAGACCCAGTACTTC. Protein sequence: CASSTGQGGQETQYF.

CDR3 sequence (DNA): TGTGCCAGCAGCGTAGGAGGGACAGGGGTCAATGAGCAGTACTTC. Its protein is CASSVGGTGVNEQYF. The V gene is TRBV9, the J gene TRBJ2-5; 10 bases map to TRBD1. This CDR3 is built from 15 residues. V lost 0 bases to trimming and J lost 11 bases; unmatched junction nucleotides: 10. CDR1 is SGDLS and CDR2 is YYNGEE in the germline V gene.

This clonotype was counted ten times or more. The rearrangement joins TRBV2 to TRBJ2-5; TRBD1 aligns across 9 bases. After removal of 5 bases from V and 5 bases from J, the junction contained 9 bases not matched to a gene. This CDR3 region has 15 residues. CDR1 and CDR2 from the germline V gene are SNHLY and FYNNEI. The CDR3 region has the DNA TGTGCCAGCAGTAATACCGGGACAGGGAAGGAGACCCAGTACTTC. Translation: CASSNTGTGKETQYF. The variable domain in full, with the rest retrieved from reference TRBV2 and TRBJ2-5, is EPEVTQTPSHQVTQMGQEVILRCVPISNHLYFYWYRQILGQKVEFLVSFYNNEISEKSEIFDDQFSVERPDGSNFTLKIRSTKLEDSAMYFCASSNTGTGKETQYFGPGTRLLVL.

CDR3 nucleotides: TGCGCCAGCAGCCAAGGTCGGGACTCCTACAATGAGCAGTACTTC. Translation gives CASSQGRDSYNEQYF. This rearrangement joins TRBV4-3 to TRBJ2-1; maybe TRBD2 (6 bases). The DNA end favors TRBJ2-7, so the J call may be wrong. Germline V CDR1 and CDR2: LGHNA, YSLEER. This CDR3 spans 15 amino acids.

This clonotype was observed a handful of times. The rearrangement joins TRBV27 to TRBJ2-5; the D gene is possibly TRBD1 (6 bases). This CDR3 is built from 15 residues. The V gene's germline CDR1 is MNHEY and CDR2 SMNVEV (reference sequence). V shed 5 bases and J shed 6 bases, with 19 bases lying between them. The CDR3 loop reads CASSVTGTPQKTQYF. The CDR3 nucleotides are TGTGCCAGCAGTGTAACCGGGACACCCCAGAAGACCCAGTACTTC.

The chain couples TRBV7-9 to TRBJ2-5, with TRBD1 matching over 9 bases. The trim removed 5 bases at V and 1 base at J, leaving 5 bases unmatched. The CDR3 length is 15 residues. CDR1 and CDR2 from the germline V gene are SEHNR and FQNEAQ (reference sequence). The CDR3 here is CASSHRGQGQETQYF. The CDR3 DNA follows: TGTGCCAGCAGCCACCGGGGACAGGGCCAAGAGACCCAGTACTTC. Full variable domain (remainder filled in from reference TRBV7-9 and TRBJ2-5): DTGVSQNPRHKITKRGQNVTFRCDPISEHNRLYWYRQTLGQGPEFLTYFQNEAQLEKSRLLSDRFSAERPKGSFSTLEIQRTEQGDSAMYLCASSHRGQGQETQYFGPGTRLLVL.

CDR3 in DNA: TGCAGTGCTATCGTGGACACGGCCGCAGATACGCAGTATTTT. Its translation: CSAIVDTAADTQYF. The chain employs TRBV20-1 and TRBJ2-3; perhaps TRBD1 as D (5 bases). The germline V gene has CDR1 DFQATT and CDR2 SNEGSKA (reference sequence). Trimming took off 4 bases at V and 4 bases at J, with 15 bases between the two ends. The CDR3 has 14 residues.

The chain joins TRBV5-1 to TRBJ2-2; D assignment may be TRBD1 or TRBD2 (6 bases each). V was trimmed by 0 bases and J by 3 bases, leaving 12 bases between them. There are 16 residues in the CDR3. Germline CDR1 is SGHRS and CDR2 is YFSETQ. The CDR3 DNA reads as TGCGCCAGCAGCTTGGGGGGGGCGGCGGACACCGGGGAGCTGTTTTTT. Protein sequence: CASSLGGAADTGELFF.

The V call is TRBV20-1, the J call TRBJ1-5; 7 bases fit TRBD1. This CDR3 spans 15 amino acids. Germline lookup yields CDR1 DFQATT and CDR2 SNEGSKA (reference sequence). J lost 4 bases, V lost 5 bases, and 11 bases had no gene match. CDR3 in DNA: TGCAGTGCTCGGAGACAGGGAAGGTCAAATCAGCCCCAGCATTTT. Protein: CSARRQGRSNQPQHF.

The CDR3 reads CSAKAGTQYNEQFF. Written as DNA, the CDR3 is TGCAGTGCTAAGGCCGGGACTCAATACAATGAGCAGTTCTTC. The chain carries TRBV20-1 and TRBJ2-1; D may be TRBD2 (6 bases). CDR1 DFQATT and CDR2 SNEGSKA come from the germline V gene (reference sequence). V was shortened by 4 bases and J by 4 bases, with 14 bases between the two germline ends. This CDR3 has 14 amino acids.

The rearrangement joins TRBV7-8 to TRBJ1-1; TRBD1 agrees at 9 bases. This CDR3 spans 14 amino acids. In germline, CDR1 is SGHVS, CDR2 FQNEAQ. J gave up 12 bases and V 1 base, and 9 bases lay outside the gene matches. The CDR3 sequence: CASSLGGPGQGSFF. In DNA form, the CDR3 reads TGTGCCAGCAGCTTAGGAGGACCGGGACAGGGATCTTTCTTT.

Regarding this clonotype: A much larger clonotype is one base distant, so this may be a read error. The chain carries TRBV18 and TRBJ2-1; either TRBD1 or TRBD2 may supply D (6 bases each). The DNA matches TRBJ2-7 better at its end, which makes the J call doubtful. This CDR3 has 15 amino acids. Germline V gives CDR1 KGHSH, CDR2 LQKENI. CDR3 nucleotides: TGTGCCAGCTCCGACCGGGGGCACGTATACAATGAGCAGTACTTC. This encodes CASSDRGHVYNEQYF.

V usage is TRBV9 and J usage is TRBJ1-1, with 7 bases matching TRBD1. CDR3 length: 15 amino acids. After removal of 0 bases from V and 0 bases from J, the junction contained 2 bases not matched to a gene. Germline values: CDR1 SGDLS, CDR2 YYNGEE. DNA of the CDR3: TGTGCCAGCAGCGTAGGGACAGGCATGAACACTGAAGCTTTCTTT. This codes for CASSVGTGMNTEAFF.

This clonotype was seen a handful of times. The rearrangement joins TRBV7-2 to TRBJ2-3, with 11 bases aligning to TRBD2. Unmatched junction bases numbered 9, after V lost 5 bases and J lost 11 bases. There are 14 residues in the CDR3. The germline V gene encodes CDR1 SGHTA and CDR2 FQGNSA. The CDR3 protein is CASSPLAGVARQYF. The CDR3, as DNA: TGTGCCAGCAGCCCACTAGCGGGGGTAGCGAGGCAGTATTTT.

This clonotype came up a few times. One junction end disagrees with the germline gene, perhaps due to a read error. This chain joins TRBV6-2 or TRBV6-3 and TRBJ2-4; no clear D gene. The CDR3 consists of 12 residues. The germline gives CDR1 MNHEY, CDR2 SVGEGT. The CDR3 region is CASSYSGRPPHF. CDR3 DNA: TGTGCCAGCAGTTACTCGGGAAGGCCCCCACACTTC.